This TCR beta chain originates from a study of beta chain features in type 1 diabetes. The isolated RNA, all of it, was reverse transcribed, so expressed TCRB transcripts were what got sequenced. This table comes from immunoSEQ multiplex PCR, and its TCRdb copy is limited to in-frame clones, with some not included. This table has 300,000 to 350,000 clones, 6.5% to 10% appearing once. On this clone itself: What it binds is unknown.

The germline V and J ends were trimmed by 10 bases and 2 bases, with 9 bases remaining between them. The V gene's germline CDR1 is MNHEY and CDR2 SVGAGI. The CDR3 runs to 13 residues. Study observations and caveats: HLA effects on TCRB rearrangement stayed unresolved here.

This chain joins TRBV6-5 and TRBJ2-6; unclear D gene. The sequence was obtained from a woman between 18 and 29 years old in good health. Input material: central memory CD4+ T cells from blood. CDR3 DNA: TGTGCCACGGCCTCGGCTGGGGCCAACGTCCTGACTTTC. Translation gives CATASAGANVLTF.